The 17 T cell receptor beta chains in this list originate from one sample, sequenced in a study of T-cell memory formation after mild COVID-19. One entry per CDR3 protein, called by TCRdb with MiXCR from the 5' RACE reads. The data contain some 450,000 distinct CDR3 sequences, roughly 18% of them seen just once; the ten biggest clones take up about 22%. The material sequenced was PBMCs or a T cell subset sorted from them (not recorded which). Source of these receptors: a man between 18 and 29 years old who had mild COVID-19 (a few samples of this study predate the infection). Cell type and time point are not known.

This clonotype came up a few times. The CDR3 protein is CASSGRNNHHEQYV. For the CDR3, the DNA is TGTGCCAGCAGCGGTCGGAACAACCACCACGAGCAGTACGTC. V gene TRBV7-3 combines with J gene TRBJ2-7; D is unresolved. Per the germline V gene, CDR1 is SGHTA and CDR2 is FQGTGA. The CDR3 consists of 14 residues. Deletions cut 5 bases from V and 5 bases from J, with 16 bases between.

In its sample, this clonotype was seen a few times. The chain joins TRBV7-8 to TRBJ1-2; 7 nucleotides align to TRBD1. CDR1 is SGHVS and CDR2 is FQNEAQ in the germline V gene. The CDR3 covers 15 residues. J gave up 7 bases and V 5 bases, and 13 bases lay outside the gene matches. The CDR3 loop is CASSPQTGTEGGYTF. As DNA, the CDR3 is TGTGCCAGCAGCCCCCAGACAGGGACCGAGGGTGGCTACACCTTC.

This clonotype was seen only a few times. The chain has TRBV20-1 and TRBJ1-5, with D uncertain. V was trimmed by 5 bases and J by 5 bases, leaving 13 bases between them. CDR1 DFQATT and CDR2 SNEGSKA come from the germline V gene (reference sequence). This CDR3 region has 13 residues. The chain's CDR3 is CSAPVGRDQPQHF. The CDR3 DNA reads TGCAGTGCTCCGGTGGGTCGGGATCAGCCCCAGCATTTT.

The chain is built from TRBV6-5 and TRBJ2-7; 7 nucleotides match TRBD1. The CDR3 consists of 15 residues. Germline trimming cut 4 bases from V and 6 bases from J; bases unmatched to any gene: 12. Germline assignment: CDR1 MNHEY and CDR2 SVGAGI. CDR3 protein: CASSLRYEGTAEQYV. The CDR3 DNA sequence: TGTGCCAGCAGTTTACGGTACGAGGGGACAGCCGAGCAGTACGTC.

CDR3 in amino acids: CASSSATLAGIGSYNEQFF. Written as DNA, the CDR3 is TGTGCCAGCAGCTCAGCGACACTAGCGGGGATAGGCTCCTACAATGAGCAGTTCTTC. The chain is built from TRBV5-6 and TRBJ2-1, with 10 bases fitting TRBD2. The ends lost 3 bases at V and 0 bases at J; junction bases unmatched: 12. Germline assignment: CDR1 SGHDT and CDR2 YYEEEE. The CDR3 is 19 amino acids.

This clonotype was seen a few times. V usage is TRBV6-6 and J usage is TRBJ2-7; TRBD1 matches at 9 bases. CDR3 length: 15 residues. The germline V gene has CDR1 MNHNY and CDR2 SVGAGI (reference sequence). The ends lost 6 bases at V and 3 bases at J; junction bases unmatched: 9. The CDR3 DNA reads as TGTGCCAGCAGCCTCGGGACAGGGAAAGTCTACGAGCAGTACTTC. Translating it yields CASSLGTGKVYEQYF.

Here the CDR3 reads CASSYDRGRTDTQYF. The CDR3 bases are TGTGCCAGCAGTTACGACAGGGGGCGCACAGATACGCAGTATTTT. The chain has TRBV7-2 and TRBJ2-3; TRBD1 matches 10 bases. The CDR3 length is 15 residues. The trim removed 6 bases at V and 1 base at J, leaving 4 bases unmatched. CDR1 and CDR2 (germline): SGHTA, FQGNSA.

The V call is TRBV4-3, the J call TRBJ2-3, with a weak D call TRBD2 (6 bases). The CDR3 loop spans 15 amino acids. Trimming took off 1 base at V and 6 bases at J, with 14 bases between the two ends. CDR1 and CDR2 (germline): LGHNA, YSLEER. The CDR3 coding sequence is TGCGCCAGCAGCCAAGTGGGTAGCGCGGGGGATACGCAGTATTTT. This codes for CASSQVGSAGDTQYF.

The V gene is TRBV5-1, the J gene TRBJ1-6, with TRBD1 matching 8 bases. The germline CDR1 and CDR2 sequences are SGHRS and YFSETQ. The CDR3 sequence is 15 residues long. Germline trimming cut 4 bases from V and 8 bases from J; bases unmatched to any gene: 8. The CDR3 region is CASSQGAAGDSPLHF. The CDR3 DNA reads as TGCGCCAGCAGCCAGGGGGCGGCCGGGGATTCACCCCTCCACTTT.

This clonotype appeared a few times. The chain recombines TRBV12-3 or TRBV12-4 with TRBJ2-3, with TRBD2 matching 9 bases. The CDR3 covers 14 residues. V lost 6 bases and J lost 1; bases outside the gene matches: 2. The CDR3 nucleotides read TGTGCCAGCAGACCTAGCGGGGGCACAGATACGCAGTATTTT. It yields the protein CASRPSGGTDTQYF.

The genes are TRBV4-2 and TRBJ2-1; 9 bases are shared with TRBD2. The CDR3 spans 16 residues. V lost 5 bases, J lost 4 bases, and 9 bases stayed unmatched. CDR1 is LGHNA, CDR2 YNFKEQ, per germline. The CDR3 reads CASSTQTSGSYNEQFF. In DNA form, the CDR3 reads TGTGCCAGCAGCACTCAGACTAGCGGTTCTTACAATGAGCAGTTCTTC.

The V call is TRBV5-1, the J call TRBJ1-3; TRBD1 matches at 7 bases. This CDR3 has 18 amino acids. V was pared by 2 bases and J by 2 bases, with 13 bases of the junction left unmatched. Looked up from germline, CDR1 is SGHRS and CDR2 is YFSETQ. CDR3 sequence (DNA): TGCGCCAGCAGCTTCGGACAGGTTCGAGACGGGCCTGGAAACACCATATATTTT. It codes for CASSFGQVRDGPGNTIYF.

The V call is TRBV7-9, the J call TRBJ2-7; a possible D gene is TRBD2 (5 bases). Germline CDR1 is SEHNR and CDR2 is FQNEAQ (reference sequence). The length of the CDR3 is 13 residues. Trimming left V 5 bases short and J 1 base short, with 9 bases between. The CDR3 region has the DNA TGTGCCAGCAGCGGACGGGAATCCTACGAGCAGTACTTC. As protein: CASSGRESYEQYF. Full variable domain (remainder filled in from reference TRBV7-9 and TRBJ2-7): DTGVSQNPRHKITKRGQNVTFRCDPISEHNRLYWYRQTLGQGPEFLTYFQNEAQLEKSRLLSDRFSAERPKGSFSTLEIQRTEQGDSAMYLCASSGRESYEQYFGPGTRLTVT.

This clonotype was picked up a small number of times. The chain combines TRBV24-1 with TRBJ2-5; D may match TRBD1 or TRBD2 (5 bases each). Germline CDR1 reads KGHDR; CDR2 reads SFDVKD. This CDR3 has 15 amino acids. Trimming stripped 6 bases from V and 5 bases from J, with 18 bases between. The DNA of the CDR3 is TGTGCCACCAGTACCCGAGGGGAGAATCCGGAGACCCAGTACTTC. It yields the protein CATSTRGENPETQYF.

In its sample, this clonotype was seen a few times. The CDR3 DNA sequence: TGTGCCAGCGCCTGGGACAGGGCTTCACCCCTCCACTTT. It specifies CASAWDRASPLHF. V is TRBV12-3 or TRBV12-4 and J is TRBJ1-6, with 9 bases matching TRBD1. V was pared by 8 bases and J by 9 bases, with 5 bases of the junction left unmatched. This CDR3 region has 13 residues.

V usage is TRBV9 and J usage is TRBJ1-2; 7 bases map to TRBD1. The CDR3 runs to 17 residues. Germline values: CDR1 SGDLS, CDR2 YYNGEE. The V gene end was trimmed by 5 bases and the J gene end by 0 bases; junction bases not matched to a gene: 13. CDR3 protein: CASSDRDRSPANYGYTF. The CDR3 nucleotides read TGTGCCAGCAGTGACCGGGACAGATCACCAGCTAACTATGGCTACACCTTC.

The chain employs TRBV6-2 or TRBV6-3 and TRBJ2-2; D is ambiguous. Germline-derived CDR1 and CDR2 are MNHEY and SVGEGT. V was cut by 3 bases and J by 1 base, with 12 bases left in between. The CDR3 has 16 amino acids. CDR3 coding DNA: TGTGCCAGCAGTTATGGCCGCGCAGGGAACACCGGGGAGCTGTTTTTT. This translates into CASSYGRAGNTGELFF.